Presented here are 32 T cell receptor beta chains from one specimen sequenced in a study of T cell responses to AZD1222 COVID-19 vaccine. This table comes from immunoSEQ multiplex PCR, and its TCRdb copy is limited to in-frame clones, with some not included. This table has about 130,000 clones, just over 90% appearing once. The specimen comprised peripheral blood, sampled on day 0 of AZD1222 vaccination. These receptors came from an adult in good health.

The rearrangement joins TRBV7-3 to TRBJ2-2; weak D call: TRBD2 (5 bases). Germline-derived CDR1 and CDR2 are SGHTA and FQGTGA. V was clipped by 5 bases and J by 4 bases, with 11 bases between them. CDR3 length equals 14 residues. The CDR3 region has the DNA TGTGCCAGCAGCCCCTCGGAGGCCACCGGGGAGCTGTTTTTT. Encoded protein: CASSPSEATGELFF.

The chain links TRBV21-1 to TRBJ1-6. TRBV21-1 is noted as a pseudogene. CDR3 length: 15 residues. The CDR3 nucleotides are TGTGCCAGCAGCAAAGAGACGGGAACTAATTCACCCCTCCACTTT. It specifies CASSKETGTNSPLHF.

This rearrangement joins TRBV9 to TRBJ2-3, with D unresolved. V dropped 4 bases and J dropped 11 bases, with 14 bases sitting between them. This CDR3 contains 12 residues. Germline CDR1 and CDR2: SGDLS and YYNGEE. The CDR3 protein is CASSTALSVQYF. The CDR3 region has the DNA TGTGCCAGCAGCACGGCACTGTCGGTGCAGTATTTT.

The chain employs TRBV15 and TRBJ2-2; weak D call: TRBD2 (5 bases). With 3 bases removed from V and 2 bases from J, the gap between germline ends came to 19 bases. Looked up from germline, CDR1 is LNHNV and CDR2 is YYDKDF (reference sequence). This CDR3 spans 18 amino acids. CDR3 residues: CATSRTITGGPNTGELFF. CDR3 DNA: TGTGCCACCAGCAGGACTATAACTGGCGGGCCAAACACCGGGGAGCTGTTTTTT.

The V call is TRBV6-2 or TRBV6-3, the J call TRBJ2-7; the D gene is possibly TRBD2 (7 bases). Trimming cost V 5 bases and J 1 base, with 15 bases left between them. Germline lookup yields CDR1 MNHEY and CDR2 SVGEGT. This CDR3 region has 15 residues. The CDR3: CASSPWEGGSYEQYF. In nucleotides, the CDR3 is TGTGCCAGCAGTCCATGGGAGGGGGGATCCTACGAGCAGTACTTC.

The rearrangement joins TRBV28 to TRBJ2-3, with a tentative D call TRBD1 (5 bases). Germline CDR1 is MDHEN and CDR2 is SYDVKM. V was shortened by 8 bases and J by 3 bases, with 15 bases between the two germline ends. This CDR3 contains 14 residues. The CDR3 DNA is TGTGCCAGCCAGGAAGGGGAAACGACAGATACGCAGTATTTT. Its translation is CASQEGETTDTQYF.

This chain uses TRBV6-6 with TRBJ2-7; 10 bases fit TRBD2. The CDR3 runs to 15 residues. V lost 2 bases and J lost 3; bases outside the gene matches: 4. The V gene's germline CDR1 is MNHNY and CDR2 SVGAGI (reference sequence). Here the CDR3 DNA reads TGTGCCAGCAGTTACAGCGGGGGGGTAAACTACGAGCAGTACTTC. Protein sequence: CASSYSGGVNYEQYF.

The CDR3 nucleotides are TGCGCCAGCAGCCAATTCTTGATGCTTAATGAAAAACTGTTTTTT. It specifies CASSQFLMLNEKLFF. V is TRBV4-1 and J is TRBJ1-4; D call uncertain. The CDR3 length is 15 residues. Trimming pared 2 bases from V and 4 bases from J, leaving 11 bases between. CDR1 MGHRA and CDR2 YSYEKL come from the germline V gene.

V usage is TRBV7-9 and J usage is TRBJ2-1; tentatively, D is TRBD2 (7 bases). The V end was cut by 0 bases, the J end by 3 bases, with 12 bases between. Germline V gene data show CDR1 as SEHNR and CDR2 as FQNEAQ (reference sequence). The CDR3 has 16 residues. CDR3 region: CASSLAGGRIYNEQFF. CDR3 in DNA: TGTGCCAGCAGCTTAGCGGGGGGGCGAATCTACAATGAGCAGTTCTTC. Full variable domain (rest looked up from reference TRBV7-9 and TRBJ2-1): DTGVSQNPRHKITKRGQNVTFRCDPISEHNRLYWYRQTLGQGPEFLTYFQNEAQLEKSRLLSDRFSAERPKGSFSTLEIQRTEQGDSAMYLCASSLAGGRIYNEQFFGPGTRLTVL.

This clone showed up just once. This sample also contains other DNA sequences that code for the same CDR3. The chain has TRBV2 and TRBJ1-5; TRBD1 matches at 7 bases. V lost 5 bases and J lost 3; bases outside the gene matches: 4. The germline V gene has CDR1 SNHLY and CDR2 FYNNEI. The CDR3 is 14 amino acids. CDR3 nucleotide sequence: TGTGCCAGCAGTCCGACAGGGTCCAATCAGCCCCAGCATTTT. It specifies CASSPTGSNQPQHF.

The chain uses TRBV6-5 and TRBJ1-6; D is ambiguous. V lost 4 bases to trimming and J lost 2 bases, with 9 bases between them. Looked up from germline, CDR1 is MNHEY and CDR2 is SVGAGI. This CDR3 has 15 amino acids. The CDR3 sequence is CASSFVEAYNSPLHF. In nucleotides, the CDR3 is TGTGCCAGCAGTTTTGTAGAGGCCTATAATTCACCCCTCCACTTT.

J is TRBJ2-5 and V is TRBV5-4; 7 bases are a match to TRBD2. The CDR3 is 15 amino acids. Germline trimming cut 1 base from V and 3 bases from J; bases unmatched to any gene: 6. CDR1 and CDR2 (germline): SGHNT, YYREEE (reference sequence). The CDR3 DNA follows: TGTGCCAGCAGCTTGAGTGACGCGGGGGAAGAGACCCAGTACTTC. Translated: CASSLSDAGEETQYF.

The CDR3 DNA reads as TGTGCCAGCAGCTCGAGTGGCCAAGAGACCCAGTACTTC. This sequence encodes CASSSSGQETQYF. The chain couples TRBV7-9 to TRBJ2-5; unclear D gene. The CDR3 extends over 13 amino acids. V lost 4 bases and J 1 base, leaving 7 bases between the germline ends. From germline, CDR1 is SEHNR and CDR2 FQNEAQ (reference sequence).

The V call is TRBV19, the J call TRBJ2-3; 8 nucleotides align to TRBD2. The CDR3 spans 14 residues. Germline trimming cut 4 bases from V and 7 bases from J; bases unmatched to any gene: 7. Germline values: CDR1 LNHDA, CDR2 SQIVND (reference sequence). The CDR3 is CASSTNSGGNTQYF. In DNA form, the CDR3 reads TGTGCCAGTAGTACCAATTCGGGGGGGAATACGCAGTATTTT.

This clone was counted only a few times. The chain joins TRBV6-4 to TRBJ2-1, with 11 bases that match TRBD2. Losses at the gene ends were 4 bases for V and 6 bases for J; bases not matched to a gene: 8. Germline V gives CDR1 MRHNA, CDR2 SNTAGT. The CDR3 runs to 16 residues. In DNA, the CDR3 is TGTGCCAGCAGTGTTAGCGGGGGGGACCAGGCCAATGAGCAGTTCTTC. This gives the protein CASSVSGGDQANEQFF.

This sequence joins TRBV4-2 and TRBJ2-3; TRBD2 matches at 11 bases. Trimming at V came to 0 bases and at J to 2 bases, leaving 4 bases not matched to a gene. CDR1 and CDR2 (germline): LGHNA, YNFKEQ. This CDR3 spans 17 amino acids. The CDR3 loop reads CASSQESSGGFTDTQYF. In DNA, the CDR3 is TGTGCCAGCAGCCAAGAATCTAGCGGGGGGTTCACAGATACGCAGTATTTT.

The chain recombines TRBV9 with TRBJ1-4; D possibly corresponds to TRBD1 (5 bases). The CDR3 runs to 15 residues. Deletions cut 4 bases from V and 5 bases from J, with 15 bases between. CDR1 SGDLS and CDR2 YYNGEE come from the germline V gene. This chain's CDR3 is CASSPGRPINEKLFF. In nucleotides, the CDR3 is TGTGCCAGCAGCCCAGGGAGGCCGATAAATGAAAAACTGTTTTTT.

The V and J genes are TRBV9 and TRBJ2-7; D tentatively fits TRBD1 or TRBD2 (5 bases each). The CDR3 is 14 amino acids. V lost 3 bases, J lost 2 bases, and 12 bases lay in between. Germline V gives CDR1 SGDLS, CDR2 YYNGEE. The CDR3 nucleotides are TGTGCCAGCAGCGCAACAGGACTCGCCTACGAGCAGTACTTC. This translates into CASSATGLAYEQYF.

V usage is TRBV6-5 and J usage is TRBJ1-4, with D maybe TRBD1 (6 bases). Germline lookup yields CDR1 MNHEY and CDR2 SVGAGI. The CDR3 loop spans 16 amino acids. The V and J ends lost 2 bases and 4 bases respectively, with 14 bases between them. This chain's CDR3 is CASSYHRANSNEKLFF. CDR3 sequence (DNA): TGTGCCAGCAGTTACCACAGGGCGAATAGTAATGAAAAACTGTTTTTT.

The chain recombines TRBV7-2 with TRBJ2-1; D is undetermined. Trimming shortened V by 7 bases and J by 0 bases, and 7 bases separated the two germline ends. Germline V gene sequence: CDR1 SGHTA, CDR2 FQGNSA. The CDR3 length is 13 residues. The CDR3 sequence is CASNSDSYNEQFF. The CDR3 region has the DNA TGTGCCAGCAATTCCGACTCCTACAATGAGCAGTTCTTC.

This chain connects TRBV5-5 to TRBJ2-6; D gene ambiguous. Germline CDR1 SGHKS, CDR2 YYEKEE (reference sequence). CDR3 length equals 13 residues. V gave up 0 bases and J gave up 2 bases, with 0 bases separating them. CDR3 bases: TGTGCCAGCAGCTTGGCTGGGGCCAACGTCCTGACTTTC. This codes for CASSLAGANVLTF.

This chain joins TRBV4-3 and TRBJ1-2; D gene unclear. The CDR3 contains 12 residues. Germline loops: CDR1 LGHNA, CDR2 YSLEER. The V and J ends lost 1 base and 2 bases respectively, with 2 bases between them. The chain's CDR3 is CASSQANYGYTF. The CDR3 DNA follows: TGCGCCAGCAGCCAAGCCAACTATGGCTACACCTTC.

The rearrangement links TRBV5-1 to TRBJ2-2; 8 bases are a match to TRBD1. After removal of 5 bases from V and 4 bases from J, the junction contained 7 bases not matched to a gene. The CDR3 is made up of 15 amino acids. CDR1 and CDR2 from the germline V gene are SGHRS and YFSETQ. The CDR3 reads CASSSTGEITGELFF. As DNA, the CDR3 is TGCGCCAGCAGTTCGACAGGGGAAATCACCGGGGAGCTGTTTTTT.

The CDR3 nucleotides are TGTGCCAGCAGCCCAGACGGGGGCTATGGCTACACCTTC. Residues: CASSPDGGYGYTF. The chain recombines TRBV6-2 or TRBV6-3 with TRBJ1-2, with D possibly TRBD1 on 5 matching bases. Germline values: CDR1 MNHEY, CDR2 SVGEGT. The CDR3 spans 13 residues. Trimming stripped 6 bases from V and 4 bases from J, with 12 bases between.

The rearrangement joins TRBV4-2 to TRBJ1-6; D remains ambiguous. The V end lost 0 bases, the J end lost 3 bases, and 9 bases lay between the germline ends. This CDR3 region has 16 residues. Germline V gene lookup returns CDR1 LGHNA and CDR2 YNFKEQ. The CDR3 DNA is TGTGCCAGCAGCCAAGACTTCAGTGACTATAATTCACCCCTCCACTTT. Its protein is CASSQDFSDYNSPLHF.

V is TRBV7-3 and J is TRBJ1-2, with D uncertain. The CDR3 has 13 residues. The ends were cut back, 5 bases at V and 10 bases at J, with 17 bases in the middle. CDR1 SGHTA and CDR2 FQGTGA come from the germline V gene. The CDR3 here is CASSLNRRRAYTF. The DNA of the CDR3 is TGTGCCAGCAGCCTAAACCGGAGGAGGGCCTACACCTTC.

V gene TRBV6-6 combines with J gene TRBJ2-1, with 8 bases identical to TRBD2. Germline CDR1 and CDR2: MNHNY and SVGAGI (reference sequence). V shed 6 bases, J shed 9 bases, and the junction held 19 bases outside the gene matches. This CDR3 is 17 amino acids long. CDR3 sequence: CASRRRPGGTLRGEQFF. CDR3 sequence (DNA): TGTGCCAGCAGACGACGCCCGGGGGGGACCCTTCGGGGTGAGCAGTTCTTC.

The chain employs TRBV11-3 and TRBJ2-3, with D possibly being TRBD1 or TRBD2 (5 bases each). Looked up from germline, CDR1 is SGHNT and CDR2 is YENEEA. CDR3 size: 13 residues. V was trimmed by 5 bases and J by 11 bases, leaving 17 bases between them. CDR3 DNA: TGTGCCAGCAGCACTCCGGGACCCAAAAAGCAGTATTTT. Protein product: CASSTPGPKKQYF.

The chain employs TRBV4-2 and TRBJ1-3; weak D call: TRBD1 (6 bases). CDR3 length: 18 amino acids. Trimming pared 3 bases from V and 4 bases from J, leaving 22 bases between. CDR1 and CDR2 (germline): LGHNA, YNFKEQ. DNA of the CDR3: TGTGCCAGCAGCCAGGACCTCAAACAGGGCCGCTTAGGAAACACCATATATTTT. Protein product: CASSQDLKQGRLGNTIYF.

This clone was detected only once. The chain is built from TRBV5-1 and TRBJ2-1; 10 bases align to TRBD2. The V gene's germline CDR1 is SGHRS and CDR2 YFSETQ. V gave up 0 bases and J gave up 0 bases; unmatched junction bases: 6. This CDR3 region has 18 residues. DNA of the CDR3: TGCGCCAGCAGCTTGGGTCTAGCGGGGGTGGGCTCCTACAATGAGCAGTTCTTC. This encodes CASSLGLAGVGSYNEQFF.

J is TRBJ2-7 and V is TRBV4-1, with 9 positions matching TRBD2. Unmatched junction bases numbered 2, after V lost 0 bases and J lost 2 bases. The CDR3 extends over 15 amino acids. In germline, CDR1 is MGHRA, CDR2 YSYEKL. The CDR3 reads CASSQERGGPYEQYF. In nucleotides, the CDR3 is TGCGCCAGCAGCCAAGAGCGGGGGGGCCCCTACGAGCAGTACTTC.

The chain couples TRBV7-9 to TRBJ2-7, with no clear D. The CDR3 runs to 15 residues. V was cut by 1 base and J by 0 bases, with 10 bases left in between. CDR1 and CDR2 from the germline V gene are SEHNR and FQNEAQ (reference sequence). DNA for the CDR3: TGTGCCAGCAGCTTAGGTGGGGTAGACTCCTACGAGCAGTACTTC. This gives the protein CASSLGGVDSYEQYF.